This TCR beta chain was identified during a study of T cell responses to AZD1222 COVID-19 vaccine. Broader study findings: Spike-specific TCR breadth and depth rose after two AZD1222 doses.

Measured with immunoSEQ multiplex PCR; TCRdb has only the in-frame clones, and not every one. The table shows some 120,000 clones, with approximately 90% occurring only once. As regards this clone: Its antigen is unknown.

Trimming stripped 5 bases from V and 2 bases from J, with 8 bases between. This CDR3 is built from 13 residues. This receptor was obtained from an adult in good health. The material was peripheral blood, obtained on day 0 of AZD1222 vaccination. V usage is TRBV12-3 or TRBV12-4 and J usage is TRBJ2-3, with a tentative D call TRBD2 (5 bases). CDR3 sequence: CASSIGVTDTQYF. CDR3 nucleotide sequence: TGTGCCAGCAGTATCGGGGTCACAGATACGCAGTATTTT.